The rows below give T cell receptor beta chains drawn from one sample of a study of T-cell reconstitution after alpha-beta-depleted transplantation in children. TCRdb called the PCR reads again in MiXCR, with one record for every CDR3 protein. The sample includes fewer than 550,000 distinct CDR3 sequences, roughly 11% of them seen just once. The starting material was PBMCs, mostly from graft donor cells, obtained 180 days after TCRalphabeta/CD19-depleted stem cell transplant. All receptors come from a female patient aged 2-10 years who had a stem cell transplant for aplastic anemia, so the T cells may come from the graft donor. CDR3s include the opening cysteine and the closing phenylalanine or tryptophan. A D gene is named only where the DNA matches it firmly. For some rows the clone size is stated as once, few or many, or as a class when expanded; others skip it.

TRBV15,once,TRBJ2-6,NA,CATSPRRGTGANVLTF,TGTGCCACCAGCCCCCGGCGGGGTACTGGGGCCAACGTCCTGACTTTC
TRBV7-9,NA,TRBJ1-5,TRBD1,CASTKGEQGGNQPQHF,TGTGCCAGCACCAAAGGAGAGCAGGGGGGCAATCAGCCCCAGCATTTT
TRBV11-2,few,TRBJ1-3,TRBD1,CASSSRPLRQGILSGNTIYF,TGTGCCAGCAGCTCTCGGCCCCTCAGACAGGGGATCTTGTCTGGAAACACCATATATTTT
TRBV12-3/TRBV12-4,few,TRBJ2-7,NA,CASSNKTGPYEQYF,TGTGCCAGCAGTAATAAGACAGGCCCCTACGAGCAGTACTTC
TRBV7-8,NA,TRBJ1-5,TRBD1,CASSSQDRARNQPQHF,TGTGCCAGCAGCTCCCAGGACAGGGCGAGGAATCAGCCCCAGCATTTT
TRBV14,few,TRBJ2-2,TRBD2,CASSLWAGGMMAGELFF,TGTGCCAGCAGCCTTTGGGCGGGAGGAATGATGGCCGGGGAGCTGTTTTTT
TRBV28,few,TRBJ2-1,TRBD2,CASRPYGTSAYEQFF,TGTGCCAGCAGACCTTACGGGACTAGTGCCTATGAGCAGTTCTTC
TRBV7-2,many,TRBJ2-5,TRBD2,CASTRGLAGGPKETQYF,TGTGCCTCGACTAGGGGACTAGCGGGAGGACCTAAAGAGACCCAGTACTTC
TRBV15,many,TRBJ2-7,NA,CATPHSYEQYF,TGTGCCACTCCGCACTCCTACGAGCAGTACTTC
TRBV3-1,few,TRBJ2-3,NA,CASSQGRGRTDTQYF,TGTGCCAGCAGCCAAGGTCGCGGTCGCACAGATACGCAGTATTTT
TRBV20-1,few,TRBJ2-7,NA,CSARRWGTVYEQYF,TGCAGTGCTAGACGCTGGGGTACCGTCTACGAGCAGTACTTC
TRBV5-1,NA,TRBJ1-5,NA,CASSLTGYSNQPQHF,TGCGCCAGCAGCCTGACCGGGTACAGCAATCAGCCCCAGCATTTT
TRBV12-3/TRBV12-4,many,TRBJ2-1,NA,CASSLSRRARLF,TGTGCCAGCAGTTTAAGTCGGCGGGCGAGACTCTTC
TRBV29-1,few,TRBJ1-1,NA,CSPTSEQNTEAFF,TGCAGCCCTACGAGTGAGCAGAACACTGAAGCTTTCTTT
TRBV7-2,few,TRBJ2-5,NA,CASSWGTGETQYF,TGTGCCAGCAGCTGGGGGACCGGGGAGACCCAGTACTTC
TRBV20-1,few,TRBJ2-7,NA,CSASYSWSTYEQYF,TGCAGTGCTTCTTATTCGTGGAGCACCTACGAGCAGTACTTC
TRBV4-3,NA,TRBJ1-4,TRBD1,CASSQAGTGREKLFF,TGCGCCAGCAGCCAAGCCGGGACAGGGCGTGAAAAACTGTTTTTT
TRBV3-1,NA,TRBJ2-7,TRBD1,CASSQVQTGTNRYEQYF,TGTGCCAGCAGCCAAGTACAGACAGGGACGAATAGGTACGAGCAGTACTTC
TRBV28,few,TRBJ1-5,NA,CASSLPGTYYSNQPQHF,TGTGCCAGCAGTTTGCCAGGGACCTACTATAGCAATCAGCCCCAGCATTTT
TRBV28,few,TRBJ1-6,NA,CASSFGEINSPLHF,TGTGCCAGCAGTTTTGGGGAGATTAATTCACCCCTCCACTTT
TRBV9,NA,TRBJ2-3,TRBD2,CASSVGPLWTSVRLDTQYF,TGTGCCAGCAGCGTAGGTCCCCTCTGGACTAGTGTAAGACTTGATACGCAGTATTTT
TRBV5-5,NA,TRBJ2-5,NA,CASSIKDGFPRQETQYF,TGTGCCAGCAGCATAAAAGATGGGTTCCCCCGACAAGAGACCCAGTACTTC
TRBV11-2,NA,TRBJ2-1,TRBD2,CASSPSGRDYNEQFF,TGTGCCAGCAGCCCTAGCGGGAGAGACTACAATGAGCAGTTCTTC
TRBV4-1,NA,TRBJ2-2,TRBD1,CASSQARTGFTGELFF,TGCGCCAGCAGCCAAGCAAGGACAGGGTTCACCGGGGAGCTGTTTTTT
TRBV28,NA,TRBJ2-5,NA,CAGSSPGAGLETQYF,TGTGCCGGCAGTTCGCCTGGGGCGGGATTGGAGACCCAGTACTTC
TRBV29-1,few,TRBJ2-1,TRBD1,CSGIARGTFDEQFF,TGCAGCGGGATAGCCAGGGGGACGTTTGATGAGCAGTTCTTC